The next 12 T cell receptor beta chains were all read from a single sample in a study of blood T cell repertoires in COVID-19. Repertoires were generated with immunoSEQ multiplex PCR, while TCRdb's copy carries only in-frame clones and drops some. Of a few hundred thousand clones listed, more than 85% are singletons. The specimen sequenced was PBMCs or T cells enriched from blood (not recorded which). These receptor sequences come from a woman aged 25 to 39 who had recovered from COVID-19.

The rearrangement joins TRBV5-1 to TRBJ1-4, with TRBD1 as a possible D gene (5 bases). Germline V gene lookup returns CDR1 SGHRS and CDR2 YFSETQ. V was trimmed by 0 bases and J by 4 bases, leaving 13 bases between them. The CDR3 consists of 16 residues. The CDR3 reads CASSLAGGAVNEKLFF. Here the CDR3 DNA reads TGCGCCAGCAGCTTGGCCGGGGGTGCGGTTAATGAAAAACTGTTTTTT.

The chain uses TRBV2 and TRBJ2-7; 14 positions agree with TRBD2. The length of the CDR3 is 19 residues. J lost 0 bases, V lost 3 bases, and 10 bases had no gene match. Germline lookup yields CDR1 SNHLY and CDR2 FYNNEI. In nucleotides, the CDR3 is TGTGCCAGCAGTGAGGGAGGACTAGCGGGAGGCCTAAGCTCCTACGAGCAGTACTTC. Amino acid sequence: CASSEGGLAGGLSSYEQYF.

The V gene is TRBV2, the J gene TRBJ2-3; TRBD1 agrees at 7 bases. The CDR3 is 14 residues long. Germline CDR1 SNHLY, CDR2 FYNNEI. Trimming removed 9 bases from V and 4 bases from J; junction bases left unmatched: 10. CDR3 protein: CASLNRGHSDTQYF. The DNA of the CDR3 is TGTGCCAGTTTGAACAGGGGCCATTCAGATACGCAGTATTTT. The full variable domain, with the rest looked up from reference TRBV2 and TRBJ2-3, is EPEVTQTPSHQVTQMGQEVILRCVPISNHLYFYWYRQILGQKVEFLVSFYNNEISEKSEIFDDQFSVERPDGSNFTLKIRSTKLEDSAMYFCASLNRGHSDTQYFGPGTRLTVL.

J is TRBJ1-4 and V is TRBV10-2; a possible D gene is TRBD1 (6 bases). The CDR3 length is 14 residues. CDR1 and CDR2 (germline): WSHSY, SAAADI. Trimming removed 6 bases at V and 7 bases at J, with 15 bases between. The CDR3 protein is CASSSGERSEKLFF. The CDR3 DNA follows: TGCGCCAGCAGCTCAGGGGAGAGAAGTGAAAAACTGTTTTTT.

Worth noting for this clone: Other nucleotide sequences from this sample produce the same CDR3. The chain combines TRBV6-5 with TRBJ1-2; D might be TRBD1 (5 bases). The CDR3 sequence is 13 residues long. Trimming removed 6 bases from V and 1 base from J, with 9 bases in between. CDR1 is MNHEY and CDR2 is SVGAGI in the germline V gene. The CDR3 sequence is CASSPDSNYGYTF. The DNA for the CDR3 is TGTGCCAGCAGCCCAGACAGTAACTATGGCTACACCTTC.

This clone showed up just once. This sequence joins TRBV29-1 and TRBJ1-1; the D gene is possibly TRBD1 (5 bases). Germline loops: CDR1 SQVTM, CDR2 ANQGSEA. V was shortened by 6 bases and J by 2 bases, with 13 bases between the two germline ends. CDR3 length: 13 amino acids. The CDR3 spells CSVRQHGNTEAFF. Written as DNA, the CDR3 is TGCAGCGTAAGACAGCATGGTAACACTGAAGCTTTCTTT.

The genes are TRBV5-4 and TRBJ2-1, with a weak D call TRBD1 (5 bases). The CDR3 length is 16 residues. The germline V gene has CDR1 SGHNT and CDR2 YYREEE (reference sequence). Trimming removed 0 bases from V and 0 bases from J, with 10 bases in between. The CDR3 spells CASSLGVDSSYNEQFF. The CDR3 DNA sequence: TGTGCCAGCAGCTTGGGGGTAGACAGCTCCTACAATGAGCAGTTCTTC.

This chain uses TRBV27 with TRBJ2-1; no clear D. Germline CDR1 and CDR2: MNHEY and SMNVEV (reference sequence). Trimming cost V 6 bases and J 4 bases, with 7 bases left between them. The CDR3 is made up of 12 amino acids. This chain's CDR3 is CASRSLYNEQFF. CDR3 nucleotides: TGTGCCAGCAGGAGTTTGTACAATGAGCAGTTCTTC.

The J gene is TRBJ2-1, the V gene TRBV4-1, with D maybe TRBD2 (7 bases). Trimming left V 0 bases short and J 6 bases short, with 18 bases between. This CDR3 contains 17 residues. Germline CDR1 is MGHRA and CDR2 is YSYEKL. Here the CDR3 DNA reads TGCGCCAGCAGCCAAGAGAGGGGGAGGGGCACACGCAATGAGCAGTTCTTC. It specifies CASSQERGRGTRNEQFF.

The V and J genes are TRBV28 and TRBJ2-1, with D unclear. The CDR3 runs 11 residues. Trimming removed 3 bases from V and 14 bases from J, with 11 bases in between. Germline assignment: CDR1 MDHEN and CDR2 SYDVKM. CDR3: CASSFWAHEFF. The CDR3 bases are TGTGCCAGCAGTTTTTGGGCCCACGAGTTCTTC.

The CDR3 loop is CSAVYRTQYF. The CDR3 nucleotides are TGCAGTGCCGTCTATAGGACCCAGTACTTC. The V gene is TRBV20-1, the J gene TRBJ2-5; D unclear. This CDR3 contains 10 residues. Germline assignment: CDR1 DFQATT and CDR2 SNEGSKA (reference sequence). Trimming pared 6 bases from V and 7 bases from J, leaving 9 bases between.

The chain recombines TRBV11-2 with TRBJ2-7, with 11 positions matching TRBD2. Trimming took 0 bases from V and 3 from J; bases not matched to a gene: 7. The germline V gene has CDR1 SGHAT and CDR2 FQNNGV. The CDR3 length is 17 residues. This CDR3 is CASSLEPPSGGRYEQYF. The CDR3 coding sequence is TGTGCCAGCAGCTTAGAACCGCCTAGCGGGGGGCGCTACGAGCAGTACTTC.